Listed here are 24 T cell receptor beta chains from one sample, sequenced in a study of cytomegalovirus exposure and HLA in healthy donors. The PCR was carried out with 60 Vbeta primers and 13 Jbeta primers. Assay: immunoSEQ multiplex PCR; the TCRdb copy retains only in-frame clones and omits some. The data contain around 150,000 clones, around 66% of them singletons. The sample was PBMCs. All receptors come from a woman in her sixties or seventies in good health and CMV-seronegative.

This clone was seen a few times. This chain connects TRBV11-2 to TRBJ2-1; tentative D call: TRBD2 (7 bases). This CDR3 contains 16 residues. V gave up 1 base and J gave up 7 bases, with 17 bases separating them. Germline values: CDR1 SGHAT, CDR2 FQNNGV. The CDR3 nucleotides are TGTGCCAGCAGCTTAGGTGCGGGGGCCAAATGGAATGAGCAGTTCTTC. Protein: CASSLGAGAKWNEQFF.

The chain combines TRBV7-8 with TRBJ2-7, with 7 bases that match TRBD1. From germline, CDR1 is SGHVS and CDR2 FQNEAQ. The CDR3 consists of 15 residues. With 4 bases clipped from V and 3 bases from J, the junction kept 9 bases outside the gene matches. CDR3 amino acids: CASSSRRHRGYEQYF. In DNA form, the CDR3 reads TGTGCCAGCAGCTCGAGAAGGCACAGGGGCTACGAGCAGTACTTC.

This chain uses TRBV9 with TRBJ2-2; 11 bases map to TRBD1. V was pared by 5 bases and J by 2 bases, with 5 bases of the junction left unmatched. The germline CDR1 and CDR2 sequences are SGDLS and YYNGEE. The CDR3 totals 16 residues. The CDR3, as DNA: TGTGCCAGCAGAAAGGGACAGGGGGTAAACACCGGGGAGCTGTTTTTT. Translation: CASRKGQGVNTGELFF.

This clone was detected once. V and J are TRBV2 and TRBJ2-5; weak D call: TRBD1 (6 bases). Germline values: CDR1 SNHLY, CDR2 FYNNEI. The V end lost 7 bases, the J end lost 1 base, and 10 bases lay between the germline ends. The CDR3 runs 13 residues. CDR3 sequence: CASTQGTQETQYF. The DNA for the CDR3 is TGTGCCAGCACCCAGGGGACCCAAGAGACCCAGTACTTC.

J is TRBJ2-1 and V is TRBV6-1, with 12 bases lining up with TRBD2. Germline V gene lookup returns CDR1 MNHNS and CDR2 SASEGT. The V and J ends lost 4 bases and 6 bases, in that order; junction bases with no gene match: 4. This CDR3 is 15 amino acids long. This CDR3 is CASSATSGGLNEQFF. The CDR3 nucleotides read TGTGCCAGCAGTGCGACTAGCGGGGGTCTCAATGAGCAGTTCTTC.

This clone was seen a single time. This chain connects TRBV29-1 to TRBJ1-1, with 7 bases that match TRBD1. Looked up from germline, CDR1 is SQVTM and CDR2 is ANQGSEA. V shed 3 bases and J 4 bases; nucleotides not matched to a gene: 5. The CDR3 contains 13 residues. Here the CDR3 reads CSVERGLGTEAFF. CDR3 nucleotides: TGCAGCGTTGAGAGGGGGCTTGGCACTGAAGCTTTCTTT.

The chain carries TRBV28 and TRBJ1-5, with D perhaps TRBD1 (6 bases). This CDR3 is built from 15 residues. Looked up from germline, CDR1 is MDHEN and CDR2 is SYDVKM. V was shortened by 5 bases and J by 5 bases, with 16 bases between the two germline ends. For the CDR3, the DNA is TGTGCCAGCAGTCCGTATGACAGGTTTCATCAGCCCCAGCATTTT. Its translation: CASSPYDRFHQPQHF.

The rearrangement uses TRBV9 and TRBJ1-1, with a tentative D call TRBD1 (5 bases). The germline V and J ends were trimmed by 5 bases and 1 base, with 9 bases remaining between them. The CDR3 length is 13 residues. CDR1 is SGDLS and CDR2 is YYNGEE in the germline V gene. CDR3 sequence: CASSPTGNTEAFF. The CDR3 bases are TGTGCCAGCAGTCCTACAGGGAACACTGAAGCTTTCTTT.

In its sample, this clone was seen once. The chain is built from TRBV6-5 and TRBJ1-2, with D possibly matching TRBD1 (5 bases). V was pared by 0 bases and J by 8 bases, with 13 bases between. CDR1 and CDR2 (germline): MNHEY, SVGAGI. This CDR3 is built from 14 residues. This CDR3 reads CASSYSAGLLGYTF. The CDR3 DNA reads as TGTGCCAGCAGTTACTCGGCAGGGTTACTCGGCTACACCTTC.

This chain joins TRBV19 and TRBJ2-3, with a possible D match to TRBD2 (6 bases). This CDR3 spans 17 amino acids. Looked up from germline, CDR1 is LNHDA and CDR2 is SQIVND (reference sequence). The germline V and J ends were trimmed by 2 bases and 0 bases, with 15 bases remaining between them. This CDR3 reads CASSIITGGVSTDTQYF. CDR3 nucleotides: TGTGCCAGTAGTATAATAACCGGCGGGGTGAGCACAGATACGCAGTATTTT.

V and J are TRBV23-1 and TRBJ1-1, with D perhaps matching TRBD1 (5 bases). TRBV23-1 falls under the ORF class, with uncertain function. The CDR3 is 15 amino acids. V was clipped by 0 bases and J by 2 bases, with 10 bases between them. This chain's CDR3 is CASSQSTRENTEAFF. Here the CDR3 DNA reads TGCGCCAGCAGTCAATCGACCAGGGAAAACACTGAAGCTTTCTTT.

V usage is TRBV5-6 and J usage is TRBJ1-5; 11 bases align to TRBD1. Germline loops: CDR1 SGHDT, CDR2 YYEEEE. This CDR3 is 15 amino acids long. The ends lost 4 bases at V and 8 bases at J; junction bases unmatched: 8. The CDR3 bases are TGTGCCAGCAGCAGGTGGACAGGGGGCCCGAAGCCCCAGCATTTT. Amino acids: CASSRWTGGPKPQHF. Using reference TRBV5-6 and TRBJ1-5 for the parts outside the CDR3, the full variable domain is DAGVTQSPTHLIKTRGQQVTLRCSPKSGHDTVSWYQQALGQGPQFIFQYYEEEERQRGNFPDRFSGHQFPNYSSELNVNALLLGDSALYLCASSRWTGGPKPQHFGDGTRLSIL.

This clone was found a few times. The chain combines TRBV4-1 with TRBJ2-6; D might be TRBD2 (5 bases). The CDR3 extends over 15 amino acids. The germline V and J ends were trimmed by 4 bases and 2 bases, with 9 bases remaining between them. The germline gives CDR1 MGHRA, CDR2 YSYEKL. This CDR3 is CASSPLAAGANVLTF. CDR3 nucleotides: TGCGCCAGCAGCCCCCTAGCTGCTGGGGCCAACGTCCTGACTTTC.

On this clone itself: The same CDR3 can be traced to other DNA sequences in this sample. This rearrangement joins TRBV28 to TRBJ1-2; TRBD1 aligns across 7 bases. There are 13 residues in the CDR3. Per germline, CDR1 MDHEN and CDR2 SYDVKM. The junction had 5 bases not matched to a gene; V was cut back by 3 bases and J by 7 bases. In DNA form, the CDR3 reads TGTGCCAGCAGTTTGGGCAGGGGGACTGGCTACACCTTC. The encoded protein is CASSLGRGTGYTF.

This chain links TRBV2 with TRBJ1-3; the D gene is possibly TRBD1 (5 bases). Deletions cut 4 bases from V and 0 bases from J, with 7 bases between. The germline V gene encodes CDR1 SNHLY and CDR2 FYNNEI. This CDR3 has 14 residues. The CDR3 spells CASSVRDSGNTIYF. As DNA, the CDR3 is TGTGCCAGCAGTGTCAGGGACTCTGGAAACACCATATATTTT. The full variable domain, completed using reference TRBV2 and TRBJ1-3, is EPEVTQTPSHQVTQMGQEVILRCVPISNHLYFYWYRQILGQKVEFLVSFYNNEISEKSEIFDDQFSVERPDGSNFTLKIRSTKLEDSAMYFCASSVRDSGNTIYFGEGSWLTVV.

The chain couples TRBV10-3 to TRBJ1-1; no definite D call. This CDR3 spans 12 amino acids. V was clipped by 8 bases and J by 0 bases, with 7 bases between them. Germline lookup yields CDR1 ENHRY and CDR2 SYGVKD. The CDR3, as DNA: TGTGCCATCCGAGCCGTGAACACTGAAGCTTTCTTT. Protein: CAIRAVNTEAFF.

This chain connects TRBV15 to TRBJ2-1, with D maybe TRBD1 (5 bases). Germline CDR1 reads LNHNV; CDR2 reads YYDKDF (reference sequence). This CDR3 has 15 residues. V lost 3 bases and J 1 base, leaving 10 bases between the germline ends. Here the CDR3 DNA reads TGTGCCACCAGCAGGACAGCACTATCCTACAATGAGCAGTTCTTC. This gives the protein CATSRTALSYNEQFF.

This clone has a handful of counts. The chain couples TRBV19 to TRBJ2-3; TRBD2 matches 8 bases. Trimming removed 7 bases from V and 10 bases from J; junction bases left unmatched: 7. Per the germline V gene, CDR1 is LNHDA and CDR2 is SQIVND (reference sequence). This CDR3 has 12 residues. The CDR3 protein is CASTDGGASQYF. The CDR3 region has the DNA TGTGCCAGTACGGACGGGGGGGCCTCGCAGTATTTT.

This chain uses TRBV5-4 with TRBJ1-6; 7 bases are a match to TRBD1. Germline CDR1 is SGHNT and CDR2 is YYREEE (reference sequence). V shed 1 base, J shed 4 bases, and the junction held 2 bases outside the gene matches. There are 15 residues in the CDR3. The CDR3 spells CASSLPGQYNSPLHF. Here the CDR3 DNA reads TGTGCCAGCAGCTTGCCGGGACAGTATAATTCACCCCTCCACTTT.

This chain connects TRBV6-6 to TRBJ2-1; 8 bases map to TRBD2. V lost 6 bases and J lost 1; bases outside the gene matches: 5. Germline V lookup: CDR1 MNHNY, CDR2 SVGAGI (reference sequence). The length of the CDR3 is 15 residues. CDR3 protein: CASRPSGGSYNEQFF. For the CDR3, the DNA is TGTGCCAGCAGACCTTCGGGAGGGTCCTACAATGAGCAGTTCTTC.

CDR3 residues: CATSRVARDNEKLFF. The CDR3 nucleotides read TGTGCCACCAGCAGAGTTGCCAGGGATAATGAAAAACTGTTTTTT. This chain connects TRBV15 to TRBJ1-4; the D gene is possibly TRBD1 (5 bases). Trimming took 1 base from V and 4 from J, leaving 10 bases between them. Germline CDR1 reads LNHNV; CDR2 reads YYDKDF (reference sequence). This CDR3 region has 15 residues. Full variable domain (rest looked up from reference TRBV15 and TRBJ1-4): DAMVIQNPRYQVTQFGKPVTLSCSQTLNHNVMYWYQQKSSQAPKLLFHYYDKDFNNEADTPDNFQSRRPNTSFCFLDIRSPGLGDTAMYLCATSRVARDNEKLFFGSGTQLSVL.

V gene TRBV6-1 combines with J gene TRBJ2-7; 7 nucleotides agree with TRBD2. CDR1 is MNHNS, CDR2 SASEGT, per germline. The CDR3 extends over 15 amino acids. V shed 6 bases and J 3 bases; nucleotides not matched to a gene: 11. CDR3 coding DNA: TGTGCCAGCAGCAGGGAACTCGGGGGGAGCTACGAGCAGTACTTC. This codes for CASSRELGGSYEQYF.

This sequence joins TRBV12-5 and TRBJ2-7, with 7 bases fitting TRBD2. Germline trimming cut 3 bases from V and 4 bases from J; bases unmatched to any gene: 18. In germline, CDR1 is LGHNT, CDR2 FRNRAP. The CDR3 contains 18 residues. CDR3 in DNA: TGTGCTAGTGGTTTTCCGAGACCCTCGGGGAGGGAGTGGTACGAGCAGTACTTC. This sequence encodes CASGFPRPSGREWYEQYF.

As DNA, the CDR3 is TGTGCCAGCAGTTACAGAGCAGGGGAAGGGAAACTGTTTTTT. Translated, it gives CASSYRAGEGKLFF. The rearrangement joins TRBV6-6 to TRBJ1-4, with a possible D match to TRBD1 (6 bases). Trimming left V 2 bases short and J 11 bases short, with 15 bases between. The CDR3 spans 14 residues. Germline V gives CDR1 MNHNY, CDR2 SVGAGI (reference sequence).